The 27 T cell receptor beta chains below were found in one sample sequenced in a study of CD8+CD57+ T cells in acquired aplastic anemia. Genomic DNA, serving as template, underwent TCR beta VDJ and CDR3 profiling. TCRdb passed the reads through MiXCR, listing each CDR3 protein once. The data show 150,000 to 200,000 distinct CDR3 sequences, around half seen once. CD8+CD57+ cell expansion, shown by flow cytometry, had occurred in the patients selected for sequencing. The specimen sequenced was sorted CD4+, CD8+, or CD8+CD57+ T cells (not recorded which) from PBMCs. The source of these receptors is a human donor with aplastic anemia.

The CDR3 sequence is CSVGGGSGTGELFF. Here the CDR3 DNA reads TGCAGCGTTGGCGGCGGGAGCGGCACCGGGGAGCTGTTTTTT. This chain joins TRBV29-1 and TRBJ2-2; 7 nucleotides match TRBD2. Germline loops: CDR1 SQVTM, CDR2 ANQGSEA. J was trimmed by 4 bases and V by 4 bases; bases with no gene match: 6. The CDR3 loop spans 14 amino acids.

This clonotype has at least ten counts. The chain carries TRBV29-1 and TRBJ2-1, with a possible D match to TRBD1 (6 bases). Germline V lookup: CDR1 SQVTM, CDR2 ANQGSEA. V was trimmed by 0 bases and J by 3 bases, leaving 15 bases between them. The CDR3 contains 16 residues. Here the CDR3 DNA reads TGCAGCGTTGAAGAACAGCTGACAGGCCTCTACAATGAGCAGTTCTTC. Translating gives CSVEEQLTGLYNEQFF.

This clonotype was detected only a few times. V usage is TRBV27 and J usage is TRBJ2-3, with D perhaps TRBD1 (6 bases). The CDR3 consists of 14 residues. The V and J ends lost 3 bases and 2 bases respectively, with 9 bases between them. Germline values: CDR1 MNHEY, CDR2 SMNVEV (reference sequence). Here the CDR3 reads CASSFDRNTDTQYF. The DNA of the CDR3 is TGTGCCAGCAGTTTCGACAGGAACACAGATACGCAGTATTTT.

This chain joins TRBV7-6 and TRBJ1-1; D call uncertain. CDR3 length equals 12 residues. Germline CDR1 reads SGHVS; CDR2 reads FNYEAQ. V shed 5 bases and J shed 0 bases, with 4 bases lying between them. In DNA, the CDR3 is TGTGCCAGCAGCCCGGTGAACACTGAAGCTTTCTTT. It codes for CASSPVNTEAFF.

J is TRBJ2-5 and V is TRBV7-6; TRBD2 aligns across 7 bases. V trimming: 3 bases; J trimming: 0 bases; junction bases outside the gene matches: 4. This CDR3 has 15 amino acids. Germline V gives CDR1 SGHVS, CDR2 FNYEAQ. CDR3 region: CASSLGRGYQETQYF. CDR3 sequence (DNA): TGTGCCAGCAGCTTGGGGCGGGGGTACCAAGAGACCCAGTACTTC. Full variable domain (remainder filled in from reference TRBV7-6 and TRBJ2-5): GAGVSQSPRYKVTKRGQDVALRCDPISGHVSLYWYRQALGQGPEFLTYFNYEAQQDKSGLPNDRFSAERPEGSISTLTIQRTEQRDSAMYRCASSLGRGYQETQYFGPGTRLLVL.

This chain connects TRBV7-6 to TRBJ2-1; 7 bases agree with TRBD2. Losses at the gene ends were 5 bases for V and 2 bases for J; bases not matched to a gene: 9. Germline V gene lookup returns CDR1 SGHVS and CDR2 FNYEAQ. The CDR3 runs 16 residues. The CDR3 region is CASSTDGGSPYNEQFF. CDR3 DNA sequence: TGTGCCAGCAGCACCGACGGCGGGAGTCCCTACAATGAGCAGTTCTTC.

V usage is TRBV11-1 and J usage is TRBJ2-1, with D maybe TRBD2 (5 bases). V was shortened by 7 bases and J by 0 bases, with 10 bases between the two germline ends. In germline, CDR1 is SGHAT, CDR2 FQDESV (reference sequence). The CDR3 runs 14 residues. As DNA, the CDR3 is TGTGCCAGCATCCGGGGAACCTCCTACAATGAGCAGTTCTTC. It is translated as CASIRGTSYNEQFF.

The rearrangement joins TRBV7-6 to TRBJ1-1; tentative D call: TRBD1 (5 bases). The CDR3 runs 13 residues. V lost 7 bases and J 6 bases, leaving 15 bases between the germline ends. Germline-derived CDR1 and CDR2 are SGHVS and FNYEAQ. CDR3 amino acids: CASTQQGFAEAFF. The DNA of the CDR3 is TGTGCCAGCACCCAGCAGGGTTTCGCTGAAGCTTTCTTT.

The V gene is TRBV4-1, the J gene TRBJ2-5, with no clear D. Per germline, CDR1 MGHRA and CDR2 YSYEKL. The CDR3 is 12 amino acids. V lost 5 bases and J 5 bases, leaving 9 bases between the germline ends. The CDR3 is CASSDKVETQYF. CDR3 sequence (DNA): TGCGCCAGCAGCGATAAGGTGGAGACCCAGTACTTC.

This rearrangement joins TRBV7-3 to TRBJ2-3; TRBD2 might be the D (6 bases). CDR3 length: 14 residues. Germline CDR1 reads SGHTA; CDR2 reads FQGTGA. V shed 2 bases and J shed 6 bases, with 12 bases lying between them. CDR3 region: CASSLARERDTQYF. The CDR3 nucleotides read TGTGCCAGCAGCTTAGCACGGGAGAGGGATACGCAGTATTTT.

V is TRBV7-2 and J is TRBJ2-7, with D hard to call. With 4 bases removed from V and 3 bases from J, the gap between germline ends came to 10 bases. CDR3 length: 13 residues. From germline, CDR1 is SGHTA and CDR2 FQGNSA. The DNA of the CDR3 is TGTGCCAGCAGCTCCCGCTACAGCTACGAGCAGTACTTC. Translation: CASSSRYSYEQYF.

This chain connects TRBV12-3 or TRBV12-4 to TRBJ2-1; TRBD2 aligns across 13 bases. After removal of 9 bases from V and 9 bases from J, the junction contained 11 bases not matched to a gene. The CDR3 spans 15 residues. CDR3 loop: CASIFAGLAGCEQFF. The CDR3 DNA reads as TGTGCCAGTATCTTTGCGGGACTAGCGGGATGTGAGCAGTTCTTC.

Many counts were recorded for this clonotype. The chain couples TRBV5-1 to TRBJ2-2, with TRBD1 identical over 7 bases. The CDR3 loop spans 14 amino acids. Unmatched junction bases numbered 4, after V lost 4 bases and J lost 4 bases. Germline assignment: CDR1 SGHRS and CDR2 YFSETQ. In DNA form, the CDR3 reads TGCGCCAGCAGCAAGGGGGCGGCCACCGGGGAGCTGTTTTTT. This encodes CASSKGAATGELFF.

The genes are TRBV10-1 and TRBJ2-3, with 9 nucleotides matching TRBD2. In germline, CDR1 is WNHNN, CDR2 SYGVQD (reference sequence). V lost 2 bases, J lost 2 bases, and 5 bases stayed unmatched. The CDR3 is 16 amino acids. The CDR3 sequence: CASSEVASGNTDTQYF. The CDR3 nucleotides are TGCGCCAGCAGTGAGGTGGCTAGCGGGAACACAGATACGCAGTATTTT.

This clonotype was picked up a small number of times. One junction end disagrees with the germline gene, perhaps due to a read error. The chain links TRBV7-2 to TRBJ2-2, with 7 bases fitting TRBD2. This CDR3 spans 13 amino acids. The germline V gene encodes CDR1 SGHTA and CDR2 FQGNSA. The chain's CDR3 is CASRGGSAGERFF. In nucleotides, the CDR3 is TGTGCCAGCAGGGGAGGGTCCGCCGGGGAGCGGTTTTTT.

This clonotype was detected only once. The chain combines TRBV7-3 with TRBJ2-3, with 7 bases fitting TRBD1. V shed 5 bases and J 2 bases; nucleotides not matched to a gene: 10. Looked up from germline, CDR1 is SGHTA and CDR2 is FQGTGA. The CDR3 runs to 16 residues. The CDR3 sequence: CASSLHRDRATDTQYF. In DNA, the CDR3 is TGTGCCAGCAGCCTACACCGGGACAGAGCCACAGATACGCAGTATTTT.

V is TRBV7-9 and J is TRBJ2-3; the D is unclear. The CDR3 has 14 residues. Germline CDR1 and CDR2: SEHNR and FQNEAQ (reference sequence). The ends were cut back, 6 bases at V and 4 bases at J, with 14 bases in the middle. The CDR3 nucleotides are TGTGCCAGCAGTACGGACCACAACGCAGATACGCAGTATTTT. It yields the protein CASSTDHNADTQYF. The full variable domain, its missing parts supplied by reference TRBV7-9 and TRBJ2-3, is DTGVSQNPRHKITKRGQNVTFRCDPISEHNRLYWYRQTLGQGPEFLTYFQNEAQLEKSRLLSDRFSAERPKGSFSTLEIQRTEQGDSAMYLCASSTDHNADTQYFGPGTRLTVL.

The chain employs TRBV7-8 and TRBJ1-6; possible D gene TRBD1, 6 bases. Germline lookup yields CDR1 SGHVS and CDR2 FQNEAQ. This CDR3 spans 14 amino acids. Between the trimmed V and J ends, which lost 1 base and 9 bases, there was a span of 10 bases. In DNA form, the CDR3 reads TGTGCCAGCAGCTTAGATCGACAGGCTTCACCCCTCCACTTT. This codes for CASSLDRQASPLHF.

This chain connects TRBV20-1 to TRBJ1-1, with D possibly matching TRBD1 (5 bases). Germline values: CDR1 DFQATT, CDR2 SNEGSKA (reference sequence). V was cut by 4 bases and J by 6 bases, with 9 bases left in between. The CDR3 consists of 11 residues. The CDR3 region has the DNA TGCAGTGCTATGACGGGGCCTGAAGCTTTCTTT. Translated: CSAMTGPEAFF.

The chain is built from TRBV5-1 and TRBJ2-5; 8 bases align to TRBD1. V shed 4 bases and J 3 bases; nucleotides not matched to a gene: 5. This CDR3 is built from 14 residues. Germline V CDR1 and CDR2: SGHRS, YFSETQ. CDR3 loop: CASSPTTGEETQYF. In DNA form, the CDR3 reads TGCGCCAGCAGCCCTACGACAGGGGAAGAGACCCAGTACTTC.

A single count supports this clonotype. Compared with germline, one end of the junction differs, possibly owing to a read error. The CDR3 here is CASSLPGTSLQETQHF. The CDR3 DNA follows: TGTGCCAGCTCACTTCCCGGGACTAGCCTTCAAGAGACCCAGCACTTC. J is TRBJ2-5 and V is TRBV25-1; TRBD2 agrees at 9 bases. Germline V gene lookup returns CDR1 MGHDK and CDR2 SYGVNS. The length of the CDR3 is 16 residues.

In its sample, this clonotype was seen a few times. V is TRBV3-1 and J is TRBJ1-5, with no clear D. Germline V gives CDR1 LGHDT, CDR2 YNNKEL (reference sequence). CDR3 length equals 20 residues. V was pared by 2 bases and J by 4 bases, with 27 bases between. CDR3 sequence: CASSQTTPIDKVGRNQPQHF. The CDR3 bases are TGTGCCAGCAGCCAAACTACCCCTATCGATAAGGTGGGAAGAAATCAGCCCCAGCATTTT. Full variable domain (remainder filled in from reference TRBV3-1 and TRBJ1-5): DTAVSQTPKYLVTQMGNDKSIKCEQNLGHDTMYWYKQDSKKFLKIMFSYNNKELIINETVPNRFSPKSPDKAHLNLHINSLELGDSAVYFCASSQTTPIDKVGRNQPQHFGDGTRLSIL.

CDR3 loop: CAISDDYYTGELFF. Written as DNA, the CDR3 is TGTGCCATCAGTGATGACTATTACACCGGGGAGCTGTTTTTT. The rearrangement links TRBV10-3 to TRBJ2-2, with D perhaps matching TRBD2 (5 bases). Trimming shortened V by 3 bases and J by 3 bases, and 8 bases separated the two germline ends. The germline gives CDR1 ENHRY, CDR2 SYGVKD. CDR3 length: 14 residues.

The CDR3 protein is CSATGQDPNYGYTF. The CDR3 DNA is TGCAGTGCTACCGGACAGGATCCTAACTATGGCTACACCTTC. The chain has TRBV20-1 and TRBJ1-2, with 7 bases aligning to TRBD1. J gave up 0 bases and V 4 bases, and 5 bases lay outside the gene matches. Germline V gene sequence: CDR1 DFQATT, CDR2 SNEGSKA (reference sequence). The length of the CDR3 is 14 residues.

This clonotype was counted ten times or more. The chain is built from TRBV7-6 and TRBJ2-1, with 10 positions matching TRBD2. The CDR3 is 18 residues long. The V gene's germline CDR1 is SGHVS and CDR2 FNYEAQ. V trimming: 2 bases; J trimming: 0 bases; junction bases outside the gene matches: 7. CDR3 DNA sequence: TGTGCCAGCAGCTTAATTCGTACTAGCGGGACCTCCTACAATGAGCAGTTCTTC. Its protein is CASSLIRTSGTSYNEQFF.

The chain recombines TRBV2 with TRBJ2-7, with 7 bases lining up with TRBD2. V dropped 6 bases and J dropped 3; count of bases not matched to a gene: 5. The germline V gene has CDR1 SNHLY and CDR2 FYNNEI. This CDR3 region has 13 residues. DNA of the CDR3: TGTGCCAGCAGACTAGCGCCCCTCTACGAGCAGTACTTC. Translated, it gives CASRLAPLYEQYF.

J is TRBJ2-7 and V is TRBV18; TRBD2 might be the D (6 bases). Trimming removed 0 bases at V and 6 bases at J, with 15 bases between. The CDR3 length is 15 residues. CDR1 is KGHSH, CDR2 LQKENI, per germline. CDR3 loop: CASSPPQGRGSEQYF. Written as DNA, the CDR3 is TGTGCCAGCTCACCACCGCAAGGACGGGGGAGCGAGCAGTACTTC.